This T cell receptor beta chain originates from a study of shared clonotypes between healthy human individuals. As for the study in general: A donor's plate count was three for CD4 naive and three for CD4 memory; CD8 naive had two and CD8 memory one. Study-wide results and limits: Sharing across four donors was seen in 4% to 6.5% of naive CD4 clonotypes.

As to this clone: Antigen specificity is unknown. One end of the junction fails to match germline, which may point to a read error.

This CDR3 contains 14 residues. Germline CDR1 MNHNS, CDR2 SASEGT. The donors, all of them Caucasian adults, lived in Nashville, Tennessee. Repertoires were generated with immunoSEQ multiplex PCR, while TCRdb's copy carries only in-frame clones and drops some. The sample has some 2,400,000 clones; roughly 95% are singletons. The chain combines TRBV6-1 with TRBJ1-1, with D possibly TRBD1 on 6 matching bases. The TCR sequence derives from a man aged 18 to 29 in good health. Sequencing was done on a sample of naive CD4+ T cells sorted from blood. Subset meaning: CD45RA+ positively selected. This chain's CDR3 is CASSDTDSYTEAFF. Here the CDR3 DNA reads TGCGCCAGCAGTGACACGGACAGCTACACTGAAGCTTTCTTT.